This T cell receptor (beta chain) was recovered during a study of blood T cell repertoires in COVID-19. Study as a whole: Acute and convalescent COVID-19 specimens originated in the United States, Italy and Spain.

Assay used: immunoSEQ multiplex PCR; TCRdb lists only in-frame clones, some missing. The sample includes under 200,000 clones, less than 85% of them seen just once. What was sequenced was PBMCs or T cells enriched from blood (not recorded which). The clonotype comes from a man aged 55 to 70 who had recovered from COVID-19.

DNA for the CDR3: TGTGCCAGCAGCATCGGGGTTCGCGGGAGGGCAATCATATACGAGCAGTACTTC. This sequence encodes CASSIGVRGRAIIYEQYF. V is TRBV7-2 and J is TRBJ2-7; TRBD2 agrees at 9 bases. The CDR3 is 18 residues long. Germline CDR1 reads SGHTA; CDR2 reads FQGNSA. Trimming cost V 5 bases and J 4 bases; bases outside gene matches: 18.